This TCR beta chain was profiled in a study of neurological immune-mediated disorders (dated 2019 in TCRdb). About the full investigation: Using UMI-based sequencing, the study compared peripheral blood TCR-beta repertoires from patients with HTLV-I-associated myelopathy (HAM/TSP), patients with multiple sclerosis, and healthy controls. The cohort comprised 68 subjects: around 15 HAM/TSP patients, approximately 34 multiple sclerosis patients and about 20 healthy controls. Alongside PBMC samples, the set of 106 TCR-beta libraries contained longitudinal samples, technical triplicates, and paired CD4+ and CD8+ T-cell subsets that had been sorted.

Healthy controls were blood bank volunteers in Maryland, USA. Sorted-subset TCR libraries were prepared from under 1.1 million sorted CD4+ or CD8+ T cells. PBMCs were separated from peripheral blood using Ficoll-Hypaque density gradient centrifugation and then cryopreserved in liquid nitrogen. Paired sorted CD4+ and CD8+ subsets came from healthy controls, HAM/TSP patients and MS patients. cDNA was synthesized by template-switch 5'RACE using a primer with a 10-nucleotide random unique molecular identifier that tagged each TCR transcript. Over 200 million TCR-beta sequences, covering 15-18 subjects, were produced in each sequencing run. The RNeasy kit was used for extraction of total RNA. TCR-beta VDJ regions were amplified with primers for the TCR constant region and the 5'RACE anchor, using the KAPA Real-time Library Amplification kit. Sample indexes and Illumina adaptors were added in a first PCR, after which library yield was increased in a second PCR. After purification with Ampure beads, the TCR product of roughly 650 bp was size-selected on a 2% E-gel SizeSelection system. Before pooling, libraries had their quality checked on a Bioanalyzer, their concentration measured with Qubit, and their quantity determined with the Kapa Library Quantification kit. Paired-end 2 x 150 bp sequencing of the libraries was performed on an Illumina HiSeq 2500. To increase sequence diversity, roughly 24-32% phiX was spiked into each library pool. Per the original workflow: The UMI-based MiGEC pipeline processed quality-filtered reads and removed over 75% of raw TCR sequences during error correction. IMGT germline references were used for alignment of VDJ genes, and clonotypes were defined by a unique CDR3 amino acid sequence together with V-J genes. Clonal expansion, Shannon diversity and CDR3 relatedness (CalcPairwiseDistances, ClusterSamples) were evaluated with VDJtools, and phylogenetic trees were built with CLCbio workbench. A clone was classed as expanded if it had 8 or more unique UMIs, a cutoff based on coefficient-of-variation modelling across technical triplicates. TCRdb handled the public reads itself, with Q25 trimming in fastp and clone calling in MiXCR, and kept productive beta chains. Each CDR3 protein gets just one entry, which takes the most common genes and DNA from the rows behind it. TCRdb, not the authors, supplied the V and J calls. The sample table lists about 16,000 distinct CDR3 sequences, 7% to 9.5% of them with a count of one. Jointly, the top ten make up more than 35% of the sample.

Here is what the overall study found, with its caveats: No identical CDR3 amino acid sequences were found to be shared among expanded clones across subjects, suggesting that TCR-beta repertoires were private in all groups. TCR clonal expansion was greatest in HAM/TSP patients and smallest in MS patients, who ranked below even healthy controls.

The CDR3 starts with the cysteine, ends with the phenylalanine, and has 17 residues. Of the read, only the CDR3 DNA is kept; its 51 bases are in frame from base 1. CDR1 is given as MNHEY and CDR2 as SVGAGI, both from the germline V gene. The V end gives up 8 bases and the J end 0 bases, leaving 14 bases in the junction not matched to a gene. This clonotype was seen many times. Its antigen is currently not known. There are no base qualities to consult, and no much larger clone falls within one base. This receptor was taken from a man aged 50 to 59 in good health. The rearrangement combines TRBV6-5 with TRBJ2-7, with TRBD2 matching 9 junction bases. The sequencing input was CD8+ T cells from blood. The CDR3 sequence is CASFSIGGRASSYEQYF. The DNA is TGTGCCAGCTTCTCCATTGGCGGGAGGGCGAGCTCCTACGAGCAGTACTTC.